This TCR beta chain was identified during a study of cytotoxic CD8 clonotypes in ibrutinib-treated CLL. Profiled with immunoSEQ multiplex PCR; TCRdb holds only in-frame clones, not every one. The sample has around 160,000 clones, more than 75% seen once. CDR1 SEHNR and CDR2 FQNEAQ come from the germline V gene (reference sequence). The trim removed 8 bases at V and 4 bases at J, leaving 8 bases unmatched. This CDR3 comprises 15 residues. The count of this clone is one. This clonotype was obtained from a human donor with chronic lymphocytic leukemia. This sample comprised PBMCs, obtained after 12 months of ibrutinib treatment. The gene calls are TRBV7-9 and TRBJ2-3, with 11 bases aligning to TRBD2. In DNA, the CDR3 is TGTGCCAGCGGACTTACTAGCGGGAGCTCAGATACGCAGTATTTT. Translation: CASGLTSGSSDTQYF.